These T cell receptor beta chains were read from a single sample in a study of shared clonotypes between healthy human individuals. The table came from immunoSEQ multiplex PCR; TCRdb's copy has only in-frame clones and leaves some out. This sample yields approximately 110,000 clones, of which about 72% are seen a single time; around 26% belongs to the top ten. Sample: memory CD8+ T cells sorted from blood. The source is a woman aged 25 to 39 in good health. The CDR3 runs from the conserved cysteine through the conserved F or W. Not every row has a clone size; where given, it reads once, few, many or a size class.

>few|TRBV4-1|TRBJ2-1
CASSQWTSGYNEQFF
>NA|TRBV25-1|TRBJ2-5
CASSDRDRGSQETQYF
>NA|TRBV13|TRBJ1-3
CASSSGLISGNTIYF
>many|TRBV5-6|TRBJ2-3
CASSYQGADTQYF
>NA|TRBV11-2|TRBJ1-1
CASSLAGGGTEAFF
>NA|TRBV2|TRBJ1-5
CASSAEVRYQPQHF
>many|TRBV15|TRBJ2-2
CATSRDRETGELFF
>many|TRBV6-6|TRBJ2-2
CASSYGTSDTGELFF
>NA|TRBV2|TRBJ1-4
CASRAGTGVVTNEKLFF
>NA|TRBV30|TRBJ2-1
CAWSQREPDEQFF
>NA|TRBV7-8|TRBJ1-2
CASSLVFRTTRGYGYTF
>NA|TRBV7-6|TRBJ1-2
CASSPRQGAIYGYTF
>NA|TRBV6-5|TRBJ2-1
CASSQGSENEQFF
>NA|TRBV7-9|TRBJ2-1
CASSLGTSGTYNEQFF
>few|TRBV25-1|TRBJ1-1
CASSEFEGANTEAFF
>NA|TRBV14|TRBJ2-7
CASSQVASLYEQYF
>NA|TRBV7-6|TRBJ2-2
CASSLEGLVDTGELFF
>NA|TRBV19|TRBJ2-7
CASSMTVSYEQYF
>NA|TRBV11-2|TRBJ1-5
CASSLDGGTDQPQHF
>NA|TRBV9|TRBJ2-7
CASSAGYEQYF
>NA|TRBV5-1|TRBJ2-7
CASGGLAGGSYEQYF
>many|TRBV15|TRBJ2-7
CATSSRADRVDEQYF
>NA|TRBV28|TRBJ2-1
CASSFNKRANNEQFF
>NA|TRBV28|TRBJ1-4
CASSSEGSTNEKLFF
>NA|TRBV5-6|TRBJ2-5
CASSFYRGRQETQYF
>few|TRBV6-4|TRBJ2-1
CASSDGMVSSYNEQFF
>once|TRBV4-2|TRBJ2-2
CASSPSGLGAGELFF
>few|TRBV7-6|TRBJ2-2
CASSKGAAGELFF
>NA|TRBV27|TRBJ2-3
CASSSSPNREGGNTQYF
>NA|TRBV14|TRBJ1-4
CASSQGIGAVEKLFF
>NA|TRBV11-1|TRBJ2-2
CASSLAHQGAGTGELFF
>few|TRBV5-1|TRBJ2-1
CASSYGPGQGGEQFF